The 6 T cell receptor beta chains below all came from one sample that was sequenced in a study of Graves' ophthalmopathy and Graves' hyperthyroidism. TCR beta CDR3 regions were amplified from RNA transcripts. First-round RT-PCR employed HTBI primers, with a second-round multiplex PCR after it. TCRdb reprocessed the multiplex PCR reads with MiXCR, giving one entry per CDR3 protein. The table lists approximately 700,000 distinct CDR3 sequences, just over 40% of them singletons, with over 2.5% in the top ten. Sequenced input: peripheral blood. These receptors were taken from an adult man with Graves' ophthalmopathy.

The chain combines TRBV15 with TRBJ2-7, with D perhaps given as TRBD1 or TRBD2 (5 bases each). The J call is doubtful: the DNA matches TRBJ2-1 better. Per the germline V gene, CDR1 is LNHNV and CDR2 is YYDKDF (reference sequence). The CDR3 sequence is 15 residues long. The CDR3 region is CATSRRSGPYNEQFF. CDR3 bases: TGTGCCACCAGCAGGAGATCGGGGCCCTACAATGAGCAGTTCTTC.

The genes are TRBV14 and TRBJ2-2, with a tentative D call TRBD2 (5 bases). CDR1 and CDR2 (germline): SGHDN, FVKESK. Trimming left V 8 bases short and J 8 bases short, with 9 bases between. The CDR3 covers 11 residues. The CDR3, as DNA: TGTGCCAGCGGGAGCCAAGGGGAGCTGTTTTTT. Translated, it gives CASGSQGELFF.

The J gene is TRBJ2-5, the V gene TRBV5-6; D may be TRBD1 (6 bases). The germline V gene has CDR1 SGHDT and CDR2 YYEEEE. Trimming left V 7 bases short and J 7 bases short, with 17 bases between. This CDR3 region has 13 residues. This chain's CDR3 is CASSPTGQSTQYF. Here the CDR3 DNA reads TGTGCCAGCTCACCGACGGGACAATCGACCCAGTACTTC.

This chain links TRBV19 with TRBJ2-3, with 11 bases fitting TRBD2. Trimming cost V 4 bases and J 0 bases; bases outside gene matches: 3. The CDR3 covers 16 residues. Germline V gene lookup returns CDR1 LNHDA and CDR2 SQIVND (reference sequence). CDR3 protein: CASSKRTSGSTDTQYF. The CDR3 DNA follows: TGTGCCAGTAGTAAAAGGACTAGCGGGAGCACAGATACGCAGTATTTT.

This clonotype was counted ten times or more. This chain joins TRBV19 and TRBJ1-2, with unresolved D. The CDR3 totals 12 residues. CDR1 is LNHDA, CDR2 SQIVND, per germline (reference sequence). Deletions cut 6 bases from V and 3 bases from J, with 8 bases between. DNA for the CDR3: TGTGCCAGTAGATCGTTGGACTATGGCTACACCTTC. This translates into CASRSLDYGYTF.

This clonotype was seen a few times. The CDR3 is CASSPGLAGFYEQYF. CDR3 DNA: TGTGCCAGCAGCCCCGGACTAGCGGGCTTCTACGAGCAGTACTTC. The chain employs TRBV5-5 and TRBJ2-7, with 11 bases aligning to TRBD2. The V segment lost 4 bases and the J segment 3 bases; nucleotides outside the gene matches: 6. The CDR3 is made up of 15 amino acids. Germline V lookup: CDR1 SGHKS, CDR2 YYEKEE (reference sequence). The complete variable domain, with remaining parts taken from reference TRBV5-5 and TRBJ2-7, reads DAGVTQSPTHLIKTRGQQVTLRCSPISGHKSVSWYQQVLGQGPQFIFQYYEKEERGRGNFPDRFSARQFPNYSSELNVNALLLGDSALYLCASSPGLAGFYEQYFGPGTRLTVT.